The 29 T cell receptor beta chains reported below all come from one sample, sequenced in a study of blood T cells in healthy people across ages. A second about 6 to 12 cycle PCR used barcoded and J-beta primers. TCRdb itself ran the 5' RACE reads through MiXCR, one entry per CDR3 protein. Of 600,000 to 1,000,000 distinct CDR3 sequences in the sample, 58% are singletons; the top ten hold 20% to 25%. The sequencing sample was made of blood. The receptor set was obtained from a man aged 25 to 40 in good health.

V gene TRBV29-1 combines with J gene TRBJ1-2, with TRBD1 as a possible D gene (5 bases). The length of the CDR3 is 18 residues. Germline CDR1 SQVTM, CDR2 ANQGSEA. V was pared by 7 bases and J by 4 bases, with 31 bases between. CDR3 nucleotide sequence: TGCAGCGGCACCAGGCTTCACCTCCAGGGTAACCACTGCTATGGCTACACCTTC. Translating gives CSGTRLHLQGNHCYGYTF.

The genes are TRBV7-2 and TRBJ2-7; D is possibly TRBD2 (5 bases). CDR3 size: 13 residues. The germline CDR1 and CDR2 sequences are SGHTA and FQGNSA. V gave up 7 bases and J gave up 2 bases, with 12 bases separating them. CDR3 residues: CASNLGDAYEQYF. CDR3 in DNA: TGTGCCAGCAACCTCGGGGATGCCTACGAGCAGTACTTC.

This clonotype was seen a few times. V is TRBV20-1 and J is TRBJ2-1; no clear D gene. Trimming left V 6 bases short and J 5 bases short, with 20 bases between. Per germline, CDR1 DFQATT and CDR2 SNEGSKA (reference sequence). The CDR3 consists of 15 residues. CDR3 loop: CSAPDPKPAHNEQFF. CDR3 bases: TGCAGTGCGCCAGACCCGAAGCCGGCCCACAATGAGCAGTTCTTC.

The CDR3: CASSAPLTSVNTGELFF. In nucleotides, the CDR3 is TGTGCCAGCAGCGCCCCCCTAACTAGCGTGAACACCGGGGAGCTGTTTTTT. This chain links TRBV7-9 with TRBJ2-2, with 7 bases that match TRBD2. This CDR3 region has 17 residues. J lost 1 base, V lost 5 bases, and 10 bases had no gene match. The germline gives CDR1 SEHNR, CDR2 FQNEAQ (reference sequence).

V usage is TRBV5-1 and J usage is TRBJ1-1, with D unclear. The germline V gene has CDR1 SGHRS and CDR2 YFSETQ. V was cut by 4 bases and J by 5 bases, with 15 bases left in between. The CDR3 is 14 amino acids. CDR3 DNA: TGCGCCAGCAGCCGAATTGGAGGGCAAACTGAAGCTTTCTTT. This gives the protein CASSRIGGQTEAFF.

This clonotype was recorded many times. The chain has TRBV5-1 and TRBJ2-1; TRBD2 is a possible D gene (5 bases). The CDR3 is 13 residues long. Per germline, CDR1 SGHRS and CDR2 YFSETQ. V shed 9 bases and J shed 8 bases, with 18 bases lying between them. The DNA of the CDR3 is TGCGCCACCGCTTCGGACGGCGGGTATGAGCAGTTCTTC. Its protein is CATASDGGYEQFF.

This clonotype has more than one count but fewer than ten. This chain uses TRBV12-3 or TRBV12-4 with TRBJ2-7; 9 bases are a match to TRBD1. This CDR3 has 16 residues. The V gene end was trimmed by 4 bases and the J gene end by 2 bases; junction bases not matched to a gene: 9. CDR3 sequence: CASSSQRTGDTYEQYF. CDR3 DNA sequence: TGTGCCAGCAGTTCACAACGGACAGGGGATACCTACGAGCAGTACTTC.

This chain uses TRBV5-1 with TRBJ1-2; the D gene is possibly TRBD1 (6 bases). V was clipped by 3 bases and J by 7 bases, with 19 bases between them. CDR1 SGHRS and CDR2 YFSETQ come from the germline V gene. This CDR3 has 15 amino acids. CDR3 nucleotides: TGCGCCAGCAGCTACGACAGGCAGTCACATTCTGGCTACACCTTC. Its translation: CASSYDRQSHSGYTF.

CDR3 sequence: CASSLRPGADTQYF. In nucleotides, the CDR3 is TGTGCCAGCTCACTTAGGCCGGGAGCAGATACGCAGTATTTT. The chain employs TRBV18 and TRBJ2-3; D is perhaps TRBD2 (6 bases). CDR3 length equals 14 residues. V was cut by 4 bases and J by 4 bases, with 12 bases left in between. CDR1 and CDR2 from the germline V gene are KGHSH and LQKENI.

The chain couples TRBV28 to TRBJ2-7; 10 nucleotides line up with TRBD1. The CDR3 sequence is 15 residues long. CDR1 is MDHEN, CDR2 SYDVKM, per germline. V lost 4 bases and J lost 1; bases outside the gene matches: 4. CDR3 nucleotide sequence: TGTGCCAGCAGTTACCCGGGACAGGGGTCCTACGAGCAGTACTTC. Translation: CASSYPGQGSYEQYF.

The J gene is TRBJ2-5, the V gene TRBV4-3, with D perhaps matching TRBD1 (6 bases). The DNA end is a closer match to TRBJ2-7, so the J assignment may be wrong. CDR3 length: 15 amino acids. Germline CDR1 reads LGHNA; CDR2 reads YSLEER. The CDR3 sequence: CASSQFRQAANEQYF. The CDR3 DNA follows: TGCGCCAGCAGCCAATTCAGACAGGCGGCCAACGAGCAGTACTTC.

The genes are TRBV12-3 or TRBV12-4 and TRBJ2-5, with unresolved D. This CDR3 region has 13 residues. The V gene lost 5 bases and the J gene lost 4 bases, with 11 bases spanning the gap. CDR3 loop: CASSAQILETQYF. CDR3 coding DNA: TGTGCCAGCAGTGCCCAAATTTTAGAGACCCAGTACTTC.

V gene TRBV7-9 combines with J gene TRBJ2-1; D may be TRBD1 (6 bases). Trimming stripped 6 bases from V and 0 bases from J, with 15 bases between. CDR1 and CDR2 from the germline V gene are SEHNR and FQNEAQ (reference sequence). CDR3 size: 16 residues. The CDR3 loop reads CASSSLPDSSYNEQFF. The CDR3 coding sequence is TGTGCCAGCAGTTCCCTTCCGGACAGCTCCTACAATGAGCAGTTCTTC. The full variable domain, with the rest looked up from reference TRBV7-9 and TRBJ2-1, is DTGVSQNPRHKITKRGQNVTFRCDPISEHNRLYWYRQTLGQGPEFLTYFQNEAQLEKSRLLSDRFSAERPKGSFSTLEIQRTEQGDSAMYLCASSSLPDSSYNEQFFGPGTRLTVL.

The chain has TRBV7-2 and TRBJ2-1, with D perhaps matching TRBD2 (5 bases). From germline, CDR1 is SGHTA and CDR2 FQGNSA. V was cut by 10 bases and J by 7 bases, with 14 bases left in between. CDR3 length: 12 residues. CDR3 in amino acids: CATSAARNEQFF. The CDR3 DNA sequence: TGTGCCACCTCAGCGGCGCGGAATGAGCAGTTCTTC.

The chain is built from TRBV3-1 and TRBJ2-1, with 7 nucleotides matching TRBD2. Losses at the gene ends were 0 bases for V and 4 bases for J; bases not matched to a gene: 6. Looked up from germline, CDR1 is LGHDT and CDR2 is YNNKEL (reference sequence). There are 16 residues in the CDR3. This CDR3 is CASSQEMSSGYNEQFF. The DNA for the CDR3 is TGTGCCAGCAGCCAAGAAATGTCTAGCGGTTACAATGAGCAGTTCTTC.

The V and J genes are TRBV27 and TRBJ2-1; D might be TRBD2 (5 bases). This CDR3 spans 15 amino acids. From germline, CDR1 is MNHEY and CDR2 SMNVEV (reference sequence). With 3 bases removed from V and 10 bases from J, the gap between germline ends came to 19 bases. This chain's CDR3 is CASSLIGESSDEQFF. The CDR3 bases are TGTGCCAGCAGTTTGATTGGGGAGAGCTCCGACGAGCAGTTCTTC.

This clonotype was found a few times. This chain links TRBV27 with TRBJ2-7, with 11 positions matching TRBD2. CDR3 size: 14 residues. Per the germline V gene, CDR1 is MNHEY and CDR2 is SMNVEV (reference sequence). Trimming removed 6 bases from V and 2 bases from J; junction bases left unmatched: 3. The CDR3 DNA sequence: TGTGCCAGCAGGCCGGGACTAGCGGCCTACGAGCAGTACTTC. Translation: CASRPGLAAYEQYF.

V is TRBV4-2 and J is TRBJ2-7; D remains unclear. Trimming took 0 bases from V and 2 from J, leaving 11 bases between them. CDR1 and CDR2 (germline): LGHNA, YNFKEQ. The CDR3 is 15 residues long. Here the CDR3 DNA reads TGTGCCAGCAGCCAAGATAAGTTCCCAGCCTACGAGCAGTACTTC. Protein: CASSQDKFPAYEQYF.

This clonotype occurred a few times. The rearrangement joins TRBV6-5 to TRBJ2-7; 7 bases agree with TRBD2. Losses at the gene ends were 7 bases for V and 6 bases for J; bases not matched to a gene: 9. Germline assignment: CDR1 MNHEY and CDR2 SVGAGI. The CDR3 consists of 13 residues. CDR3 DNA sequence: TGTGCCAGCAAGCCAATACTAGCGCTCGAGCAGTACTTC. Translation gives CASKPILALEQYF.

The rearrangement links TRBV7-2 to TRBJ1-2, with 8 bases that match TRBD1. The CDR3 spans 14 residues. Germline CDR1 is SGHTA and CDR2 is FQGNSA. The J segment lost 5 bases and the V segment lost 4 bases, leaving 6 bases of the junction unmatched. CDR3 bases: TGTGCCAGCAGCTCTAGACAGGGGCGGTATGGCTACACCTTC. Residues: CASSSRQGRYGYTF. Based on the CDR3 plus reference TRBV7-2 and TRBJ1-2, the full variable domain is GAGVSQSPSNKVTEKGKDVELRCDPISGHTALYWYRQSLGQGLEFLIYFQGNSAPDKSGLPSDRFSAERTGGSVSTLTIQRTQQEDSAVYLCASSSRQGRYGYTFGSGTRLTVV.

The V gene is TRBV6-1, the J gene TRBJ2-1, with D perhaps matching TRBD2 (5 bases). CDR1 is MNHNS and CDR2 is SASEGT in the germline V gene. The CDR3 has 18 amino acids. V gave up 6 bases and J gave up 0 bases, with 21 bases separating them. Written as DNA, the CDR3 is TGTGCCAGCAGCTCCCCCACCGGGCCGGACTTCTCCTACAATGAGCAGTTCTTC. Its protein is CASSSPTGPDFSYNEQFF.

V usage is TRBV2 and J usage is TRBJ2-3; D unresolved. V lost 6 bases, J lost 4 bases, and 11 bases lay in between. Germline CDR1 SNHLY, CDR2 FYNNEI. The CDR3 spans 13 residues. CDR3 bases: TGTGCCAGCAGGGTCTGGGAAGCAGATACGCAGTATTTT. Its translation: CASRVWEADTQYF.

The chain combines TRBV24-1 with TRBJ2-3; 9 bases align to TRBD2. V shed 9 bases, J shed 5 bases, and the junction held 11 bases outside the gene matches. CDR1 and CDR2 (germline): KGHDR, SFDVKD. The CDR3 consists of 15 residues. The CDR3 is CATGTSGRQGDTQYF. CDR3 nucleotides: TGTGCCACCGGCACAAGCGGGAGGCAGGGAGATACGCAGTATTTT.

The genes are TRBV20-1 and TRBJ2-4; 13 bases map to TRBD2. The J call may be incorrect, as the DNA end agrees better with TRBJ2-7. The CDR3 consists of 13 residues. CDR1 DFQATT and CDR2 SNEGSKA come from the germline V gene (reference sequence). The CDR3 loop is CSAPGTSGNEQYF. CDR3 sequence (DNA): TGCAGTGCCCCCGGGACTAGCGGGAACGAGCAGTACTTC.

This chain connects TRBV12-5 to TRBJ2-7, with TRBD1 as a possible D gene (6 bases). Deletions cut 6 bases from V and 12 bases from J, with 15 bases between. The length of the CDR3 is 11 residues. Germline V gene sequence: CDR1 LGHNT, CDR2 FRNRAP. The CDR3 sequence: CASGSTGSRYF. The CDR3 nucleotides are TGTGCTAGTGGCTCTACAGGGTCTAGGTACTTC.

The chain uses TRBV28 and TRBJ2-7; D is ambiguous. Germline-derived CDR1 and CDR2 are MDHEN and SYDVKM. The V and J ends lost 5 bases and 6 bases respectively, with 14 bases between them. The CDR3 consists of 13 residues. In nucleotides, the CDR3 is TGTGCCAGCAGTCTCGGTGCTTCCAGCGAGCAGTACTTC. It translates to CASSLGASSEQYF. The full variable domain, its missing parts supplied by reference TRBV28 and TRBJ2-7, is DVKVTQSSRYLVKRTGEKVFLECVQDMDHENMFWYRQDPGLGLRLIYFSYDVKMKEKGDIPEGYSVSREKKERFSLILESASTNQTSMYLCASSLGASSEQYFGPGTRLTVT.

In this sample, this clonotype turned up once. CDR3 in amino acids: CASSAGSGSGANVLTF. In nucleotides, the CDR3 is TGTGCCAGCAGTGCGGGTAGCGGCTCTGGGGCCAACGTCCTGACTTTC. The J gene is TRBJ2-6, the V gene TRBV6-1; D perhaps matches TRBD2 (6 bases). Trimming removed 4 bases from V and 0 bases from J, with 10 bases in between. This CDR3 spans 16 amino acids. Germline CDR1 is MNHNS and CDR2 is SASEGT.

This chain links TRBV25-1 with TRBJ1-1, with unresolved D. CDR3 length equals 14 residues. V lost 1 base and J lost 5, with 11 bases in between. Looked up from germline, CDR1 is MGHDK and CDR2 is SYGVNS. The CDR3 sequence: CASSESGRPTEAFF. The CDR3 DNA follows: TGTGCCAGCAGTGAATCGGGCCGGCCGACTGAAGCTTTCTTT.

The rearrangement uses TRBV6-5 and TRBJ2-7; a weak D match, TRBD2 (6 bases). The CDR3 spans 14 residues. CDR1 and CDR2 (germline): MNHEY, SVGAGI. V lost 3 bases and J lost 3, with 12 bases in between. CDR3 protein: CASSYRGVLYEQYF. The CDR3 DNA follows: TGTGCCAGCAGTTATCGCGGGGTTCTCTACGAGCAGTACTTC.